One sample yielded the 32 T cell receptor beta chains listed below, sequenced in a study of T cell repertoires in cytomegalovirus infection. The antigens for these receptors are not known. TCRdb used MiXCR to reprocess the reads, holding one entry per CDR3 protein. The sample contains a few hundred thousand distinct CDR3 sequences, about 35% of which appear only once. The sample here was cultured PBMCs, taken from culture after CMV antigen stimulation. Receptors were obtained from a human donor in good health (CMV status not recorded). Some clones in this sample may be carry-over from other donors' samples.

About this clonotype: A much larger clone differs from this one at a single base, so this may be a read error. This chain joins TRBV7-2 and TRBJ2-3, with D tentatively TRBD2 (6 bases). This CDR3 contains 16 residues. Germline lookup yields CDR1 SGHTA and CDR2 FQGNSA. V lost 5 bases and J lost 0, with 15 bases in between. CDR3 in amino acids: CASSQLTGVSTDTQYF. The CDR3 nucleotides read TGTGCCAGCAGCCAATTAACGGGAGTTAGCACAGATACGCAGTATTTT.

This clonotype was detected ten times or more. The rearrangement links TRBV7-8 to TRBJ2-1, with 9 bases fitting TRBD2. V trimming: 5 bases; J trimming: 4 bases; junction bases outside the gene matches: 6. Germline CDR1 reads SGHVS; CDR2 reads FQNEAQ. The CDR3 loop spans 15 amino acids. In nucleotides, the CDR3 is TGTGCCAGCAGCCCGCGGGAGGGCCCTTACAATGAGCAGTTCTTC. This codes for CASSPREGPYNEQFF.

The genes are TRBV24-1 and TRBJ2-1; 10 bases align to TRBD2. V lost 8 bases, J lost 6 bases, and 6 bases stayed unmatched. The CDR3 has 14 amino acids. Germline values: CDR1 KGHDR, CDR2 SFDVKD. Written as DNA, the CDR3 is TGTGCCACCATGGCGAGCGGGAGGGTCAATGAGCAGTTCTTC. Translating it yields CATMASGRVNEQFF.

The chain joins TRBV18 to TRBJ2-7; 8 bases are a match to TRBD2. Looked up from germline, CDR1 is KGHSH and CDR2 is LQKENI. This CDR3 is built from 15 residues. V was pared by 3 bases and J by 4 bases, with 8 bases of the junction left unmatched. The CDR3, as DNA: TGTGCCAGCTCACCGACTAGCGAGCTGGGATACGAGCAGTACGTC. It yields the protein CASSPTSELGYEQYV.

The chain links TRBV25-1 to TRBJ1-2; tentatively, D is TRBD1 (6 bases). Trimming shortened V by 6 bases and J by 1 base, and 21 bases separated the two germline ends. The CDR3 runs 17 residues. The V gene's germline CDR1 is MGHDK and CDR2 SYGVNS. The CDR3 here is CASRRTGTTLFNYGYTF. CDR3 DNA: TGTGCCAGCAGACGCACCGGGACAACCCTTTTTAACTATGGCTACACCTTC.

The chain uses TRBV29-1 and TRBJ2-7; perhaps TRBD1 as D (7 bases). CDR1 and CDR2 (germline): SQVTM, ANQGSEA. V was cut by 5 bases and J by 1 base, with 42 bases left in between. The CDR3 contains 23 residues. Here the CDR3 reads CSVSGPSGGQEGTGKLGSYEQYV. The CDR3 DNA follows: TGCAGCGTTTCTGGTCCTTCGGGTGGACAGGAGGGTACGGGTAAACTTGGGTCCTACGAGCAGTACGTC.

This clonotype was observed a few times. This chain links TRBV5-8 with TRBJ2-7; a possible D gene is TRBD1 (6 bases). Trimming cost V 5 bases and J 5 bases, with 14 bases left between them. The CDR3 contains 13 residues. Germline CDR1 and CDR2: SGHTS and YDEGEE. The CDR3 reads CASRKTGSNEQYV. The CDR3 bases are TGTGCCAGCAGGAAGACAGGTTCTAACGAGCAGTACGTC.

A word on this clonotype: This may stem from a read error, because a much larger clone lies one nucleotide away. This rearrangement joins TRBV6-2 or TRBV6-3 to TRBJ2-5; 11 nucleotides agree with TRBD2. The CDR3 contains 17 residues. Germline lookup yields CDR1 MNHEY and CDR2 SVGEGT. The CDR3 coding sequence is TGTGCCCGCAGCCGTACTCCGACTAGCGGGATCCAAGAGACCCAGTACTTC. Protein sequence: CARSRTPTSGIQETQYF.

The V call is TRBV20-1, the J call TRBJ2-1; 8 nucleotides agree with TRBD2. The CDR3 spans 12 residues. Germline V gene lookup returns CDR1 DFQATT and CDR2 SNEGSKA (reference sequence). J was trimmed by 6 bases and V by 5 bases; bases with no gene match: 3. CDR3 region: CSAHAGGNEQFF. The CDR3 DNA follows: TGCAGTGCTCACGCGGGGGGCAATGAGCAGTTCTTC.

The sample holds one count of this clonotype. A much larger clone is a single base away; this may be a read error. This rearrangement joins TRBV7-9 to TRBJ2-1; 8 bases map to TRBD2. This CDR3 is built from 16 residues. In germline, CDR1 is SEHNR, CDR2 FQNEAQ (reference sequence). The CDR3 nucleotides read TGTACCAGCAGCCCGTATGGGGCGGGAGGTAACAATGAGCAGTTCTTC. Translation: CTSSPYGAGGNNEQFF.

This clonotype was found a few times. This chain joins TRBV28 and TRBJ2-7, with 10 bases identical to TRBD2. The trim removed 3 bases at V and 0 bases at J, leaving 2 bases unmatched. Germline loops: CDR1 MDHEN, CDR2 SYDVKM. The CDR3 spans 15 residues. The CDR3 sequence is CASSFPSGSSYEQYF. CDR3 in DNA: TGTGCCAGCAGTTTCCCTAGCGGGAGCTCCTACGAGCAGTACTTC.

V usage is TRBV2 and J usage is TRBJ1-4; possible D gene TRBD1, 6 bases. The CDR3 length is 16 residues. V was clipped by 8 bases and J by 6 bases, with 22 bases between them. Looked up from germline, CDR1 is SNHLY and CDR2 is FYNNEI. DNA of the CDR3: TGTGCCAGCGGTATGAGTTCCGGGACAATCGATGAAAAACTGTTTTTT. Residues: CASGMSSGTIDEKLFF.

In its sample, this clonotype was seen a few times. The CDR3 sequence: CASSSGQGFLYGYTF. DNA for the CDR3: TGTGCCAGCAGCTCCGGACAGGGCTTCCTTTATGGCTACACCTTC. The J gene is TRBJ1-2, the V gene TRBV11-2; TRBD1 matches at 8 bases. The trim removed 4 bases at V and 5 bases at J, leaving 9 bases unmatched. Germline V CDR1 and CDR2: SGHAT, FQNNGV. This CDR3 contains 15 residues.

The chain couples TRBV20-1 to TRBJ1-4; the D gene is possibly TRBD1 (5 bases). Looked up from germline, CDR1 is DFQATT and CDR2 is SNEGSKA (reference sequence). Deletions cut 3 bases from V and 2 bases from J, with 10 bases between. The CDR3 extends over 14 amino acids. For the CDR3, the DNA is TGCAGTGCTAGGCCGGGACGGACTAATGAAAAACTGTTTTTT. Translated, it gives CSARPGRTNEKLFF.

The chain has TRBV10-3 and TRBJ2-1, with TRBD2 matching over 7 bases. Germline loops: CDR1 ENHRY, CDR2 SYGVKD. This CDR3 comprises 14 residues. V lost 6 bases and J lost 7; bases outside the gene matches: 9. The CDR3 nucleotides read TGTGCCATCAGGGAAGCGGGATTACAGAATGAGCAGTTCTTC. Its protein product is CAIREAGLQNEQFF.

This sequence joins TRBV4-3 and TRBJ2-3, with D unclear. The germline V gene encodes CDR1 LGHNA and CDR2 YSLEER. The CDR3 extends over 15 amino acids. Deletions cut 0 bases from V and 3 bases from J, with 10 bases between. In DNA form, the CDR3 reads TGCGCCAGCAGCCAAGAACCTGCCCGAACAGATACGCAGTATTTT. Residues: CASSQEPARTDTQYF.

In this sample, this clonotype turned up a few times. The V call is TRBV6-5, the J call TRBJ2-7; TRBD1 might be the D (7 bases). The CDR3 spans 13 residues. Germline V gene data show CDR1 as MNHEY and CDR2 as SVGAGI. V was pared by 2 bases and J by 6 bases, with 11 bases between. The CDR3 here is CASSYRQGGEQYV. The DNA for the CDR3 is TGTGCCAGCAGTTACCGGCAGGGGGGCGAGCAGTACGTC.

This chain uses TRBV20-1 with TRBJ2-1, with 12 nucleotides matching TRBD2. V shed 1 base, J shed 6 bases, and the junction held 13 bases outside the gene matches. Germline V gene sequence: CDR1 DFQATT, CDR2 SNEGSKA (reference sequence). The CDR3 totals 18 residues. CDR3 DNA sequence: TGCAGTGCTAGAGGGTACCAAAAGACTAGCGGGAGACGCAATGAGCAGTTCTTC. It is translated as CSARGYQKTSGRRNEQFF.

This clonotype was seen at least ten times. The chain carries TRBV12-3 or TRBV12-4 and TRBJ2-1, with TRBD2 identical over 10 bases. V lost 10 bases and J lost 6; bases outside the gene matches: 6. The CDR3 contains 13 residues. The CDR3: CAISGTSVNEQFF. The CDR3 region has the DNA TGTGCCATCTCCGGGACTAGCGTCAATGAGCAGTTCTTC.

This chain links TRBV19 with TRBJ2-1, with 7 bases matching TRBD2. CDR1 LNHDA and CDR2 SQIVND come from the germline V gene (reference sequence). The CDR3 covers 15 residues. The V and J ends lost 6 bases and 8 bases, in that order; junction bases with no gene match: 13. CDR3: CASSRTSAGDYEQFF. As DNA, the CDR3 is TGTGCCAGTAGCCGAACTAGCGCGGGAGACTATGAGCAGTTCTTC.

This clonotype was seen at least ten times. The chain joins TRBV7-2 to TRBJ1-5, with a weak D call TRBD1 (6 bases). The V and J ends lost 0 bases and 2 bases respectively, with 14 bases between them. Germline V gives CDR1 SGHTA, CDR2 FQGNSA. This CDR3 contains 17 residues. CDR3 in DNA: TGTGCCAGCAGCTTAGCGCAGGGGTTCGGTCGCAATCAGCCCCAGCATTTT. This sequence encodes CASSLAQGFGRNQPQHF.

This clonotype turned up a few times. V is TRBV4-3 and J is TRBJ2-1, with D possibly being TRBD2 (5 bases). Trimming removed 0 bases from V and 10 bases from J, with 16 bases in between. Per germline, CDR1 LGHNA and CDR2 YSLEER. This CDR3 contains 15 residues. In DNA form, the CDR3 reads TGCGCCAGCAGCCAAGAGCGGGCCGTCCGGGGAGAGCAGTTCTTC. Translated: CASSQERAVRGEQFF.

This sequence joins TRBV30 and TRBJ2-5, with 9 bases identical to TRBD2. Germline CDR1 is GTSNPN and CDR2 is SVGIG (reference sequence). V dropped 5 bases and J dropped 4; count of bases not matched to a gene: 11. The CDR3 is 15 amino acids. CDR3 bases: TGTGCCTGGGGGGGGGTAGCGGGAGTGGGAGAGACCCAGTACTTC. This encodes CAWGGVAGVGETQYF. Full variable domain (rest looked up from reference TRBV30 and TRBJ2-5): SQTIHQWPATLVQPVGSPLSLECTVEGTSNPNLYWYRQAAGRGLQLLFYSVGIGQISSEVPQNLSASRPQDRQFILSSKKLLLSDSGFYLCAWGGVAGVGETQYFGPGTRLLVL.

The chain uses TRBV7-6 and TRBJ1-2; the D gene is possibly TRBD1 (5 bases). V lost 2 bases and J 3 bases, leaving 13 bases between the germline ends. The germline V gene has CDR1 SGHVS and CDR2 FNYEAQ. This CDR3 is built from 15 residues. The CDR3 coding sequence is TGTGCCAGCAGCTTACTGGGTCCGGGGGACTATGGCTACACCTTC. Its translation is CASSLLGPGDYGYTF. The full variable domain, its missing parts supplied by reference TRBV7-6 and TRBJ1-2, is GAGVSQSPRYKVTKRGQDVALRCDPISGHVSLYWYRQALGQGPEFLTYFNYEAQQDKSGLPNDRFSAERPEGSISTLTIQRTEQRDSAMYRCASSLLGPGDYGYTFGSGTRLTVV.

This clonotype was seen only a few times. The rearrangement links TRBV7-2 to TRBJ2-3, with a tentative D call TRBD2 (6 bases). Trimming took 6 bases from V and 4 from J, leaving 17 bases between them. Germline V lookup: CDR1 SGHTA, CDR2 FQGNSA. The CDR3 sequence is 15 residues long. Here the CDR3 reads CASSFGGIQADTQYF. Here the CDR3 DNA reads TGTGCCAGCAGTTTTGGCGGGATTCAGGCAGATACGCAGTATTTT.

This clonotype was counted a few times. The chain joins TRBV11-2 to TRBJ1-4; weak D call: TRBD1 (6 bases). CDR1 is SGHAT, CDR2 FQNNGV, per germline. CDR3 size: 15 residues. The V gene lost 2 bases and the J gene lost 3 bases, with 10 bases spanning the gap. The CDR3, as DNA: TGTGCCAGCAGCTTACCAGGGGCGGCTAATGAAAAACTGTTTTTT. Translated, it gives CASSLPGAANEKLFF.

The chain employs TRBV7-9 and TRBJ2-3, with 7 bases fitting TRBD2. The CDR3 covers 15 residues. V lost 3 bases to trimming and J lost 4 bases; unmatched junction nucleotides: 7. Germline-derived CDR1 and CDR2 are SEHNR and FQNEAQ (reference sequence). The CDR3 DNA follows: TGTGCCAGCAGCTTCTCGGGAGGCGGCGCAGATACGCAGTATTTT. Its translation: CASSFSGGGADTQYF.

This clonotype was detected ten times or more. This chain joins TRBV7-2 and TRBJ2-5; D perhaps matches TRBD2 (5 bases). The ends were cut back, 6 bases at V and 5 bases at J, with 19 bases in the middle. CDR3 length equals 15 residues. Germline V gives CDR1 SGHTA, CDR2 FQGNSA. DNA for the CDR3: TGTGCCAGCAGGGATAGGGCGGCGAGGGAGGAGACCCAGTACTTC. Translating it yields CASRDRAAREETQYF.

The V and J genes are TRBV10-2 and TRBJ1-1, with D tentatively TRBD1 (6 bases). Trimming shortened V by 7 bases and J by 7 bases, and 13 bases separated the two germline ends. From germline, CDR1 is WSHSY and CDR2 SAAADI. This CDR3 contains 12 residues. In DNA form, the CDR3 reads TGCGCCAGCAACTCCGGAGGGGGTGAAGCTTTCTTT. It is translated as CASNSGGGEAFF.

The count of this clonotype is one. Here the CDR3 reads CASSESVLAGVSDTQYF. The CDR3, as DNA: TGTGCCAGCAGTGAATCGGTCCTAGCGGGAGTTTCGGATACGCAGTATTTT. V is TRBV2 and J is TRBJ2-3, with 10 bases matching TRBD2. This CDR3 region has 17 residues. V dropped 2 bases and J dropped 6; count of bases not matched to a gene: 11. CDR1 is SNHLY and CDR2 is FYNNEI in the germline V gene.

A few counts support this clonotype. The rearrangement links TRBV12-3 or TRBV12-4 to TRBJ1-4; TRBD1 is a possible D gene (5 bases). Deletions cut 0 bases from V and 8 bases from J, with 7 bases between. The CDR3 covers 13 residues. CDR3 DNA sequence: TGTGCCAGCAGTTTAGCTACAGGAGAAAAACTGTTTTTT. It yields the protein CASSLATGEKLFF.

The genes are TRBV3-1 and TRBJ1-2, with D uncertain. The CDR3 runs to 14 residues. Between the trimmed V and J ends, which lost 0 bases and 6 bases, there was a span of 11 bases. Germline V gives CDR1 LGHDT, CDR2 YNNKEL (reference sequence). The CDR3 coding sequence is TGTGCCAGCAGCCAAGATTACCGCGGACATGGCTACACCTTC. Translation gives CASSQDYRGHGYTF.